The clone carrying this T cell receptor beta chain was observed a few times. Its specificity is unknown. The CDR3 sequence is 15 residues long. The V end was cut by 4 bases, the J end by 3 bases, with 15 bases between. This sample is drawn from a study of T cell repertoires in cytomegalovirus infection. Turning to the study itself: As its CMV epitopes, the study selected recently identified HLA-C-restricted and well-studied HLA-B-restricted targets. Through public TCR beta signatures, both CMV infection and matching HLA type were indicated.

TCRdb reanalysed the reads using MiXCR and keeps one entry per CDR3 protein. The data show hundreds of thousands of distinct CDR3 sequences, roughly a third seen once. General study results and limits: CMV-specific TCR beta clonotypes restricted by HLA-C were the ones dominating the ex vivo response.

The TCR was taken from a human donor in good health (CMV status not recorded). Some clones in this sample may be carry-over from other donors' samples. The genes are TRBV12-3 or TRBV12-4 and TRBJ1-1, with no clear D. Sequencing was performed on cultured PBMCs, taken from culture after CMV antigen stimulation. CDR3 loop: CASSSPSNGYTEAFF. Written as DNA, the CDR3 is TGTGCCAGCAGTTCCCCCAGTAACGGGTACACTGAAGCTTTCTTT.